Presented here are 8 T cell receptor beta chains from one specimen sequenced in a study of molecular identifiers for immune sequencing clone quantification. TCRdb reanalysed the PCR reads using MiXCR and keeps one entry per CDR3 protein. Counted here are around 460,000 distinct CDR3 sequences, roughly a fifth occurring once; the ten biggest clones make up approximately 0.8%. Input material: naive CD8+ T cells from blood, with Jurkat cell RNA spiked in. Sample subset: FACS-sorted CD8+CD4-CCR7+CD45RA+ naive T cells. Receptors originate from a human donor in good health. Some libraries in this study had Jurkat cell RNA spiked in.

Only a few counts were recorded for this clonotype. The rearrangement links TRBV5-4 to TRBJ2-7, with 7 bases aligning to TRBD1. Germline values: CDR1 SGHNT, CDR2 YYREEE (reference sequence). This CDR3 has 14 residues. V was clipped by 9 bases and J by 2 bases; unmatched bases: 11. CDR3 region: CATVGGTEAYEQYF. DNA for the CDR3: TGTGCCACCGTAGGTGGGACAGAGGCCTACGAGCAGTACTTC.

This clonotype was detected only a few times. CDR3 DNA sequence: TGCGCCAGCAGCCAATGGTCAGGGAGCAATCAGCCCCAGCATTTT. Residues: CASSQWSGSNQPQHF. This sequence joins TRBV4-3 and TRBJ1-5; D perhaps matches TRBD1 (5 bases). Between the trimmed V and J ends, which lost 2 bases and 1 base, there was a span of 9 bases. CDR1 is LGHNA and CDR2 is YSLEER in the germline V gene. The CDR3 is made up of 15 amino acids.

In its sample, this clonotype was seen many times. V and J are TRBV5-1 and TRBJ2-7, with D uncertain. V was trimmed by 3 bases and J by 3 bases, leaving 13 bases between them. There are 14 residues in the CDR3. Germline V gene sequence: CDR1 SGHRS, CDR2 YFSETQ. CDR3 bases: TGCGCCAGCAGCTCGGGCCAGGACGTCTACGAGCAGTACTTC. Its translation: CASSSGQDVYEQYF.

A note on this clonotype: A much larger clone lies a single base off, so this may be a read error. The chain recombines TRBV4-3 with TRBJ2-3; D is possibly TRBD2 (6 bases). CDR3 length: 16 residues. Trimming pared 0 bases from V and 0 bases from J, leaving 10 bases between. The germline CDR1 and CDR2 sequences are LGHNA and YSLEER. The CDR3 spells CASSQDMGGSTDTQYF. The CDR3 DNA sequence: TGCGCCAGCAGCCAAGATATGGGGGGTAGCACAGATACGCAGTATTTT.

The chain employs TRBV11-2 and TRBJ2-2; 9 bases align to TRBD2. The CDR3 is 19 residues long. V trimming: 5 bases; J trimming: 0 bases; junction bases outside the gene matches: 13. Germline-derived CDR1 and CDR2 are SGHAT and FQNNGV. CDR3 DNA: TGTGCCAGCAGCCCAGCGCCTTGGGCTAGCGGGACGAACACCGGGGAGCTGTTTTTT. Protein sequence: CASSPAPWASGTNTGELFF.

The chain has TRBV7-3 and TRBJ2-7; maybe TRBD1 (6 bases). This CDR3 has 15 residues. From germline, CDR1 is SGHTA and CDR2 FQGTGA. Trimming removed 1 base at V and 4 bases at J, with 14 bases between. The chain's CDR3 is CASSLIGGAEYEQYF. The CDR3 DNA reads as TGTGCCAGCAGCTTAATAGGGGGTGCTGAATACGAGCAGTACTTC.

Concerning this clonotype itself: A much larger clone differs from this one at a single base, so this may be a read error. The chain couples TRBV30 to TRBJ1-5, with D possibly matching TRBD1 (5 bases). Trimming took 5 bases from V and 3 from J, leaving 11 bases between them. Germline V gene lookup returns CDR1 GTSNPN and CDR2 SVGIG (reference sequence). CDR3 length equals 13 residues. The CDR3 nucleotides are TGTGCCTGGGGTATGACAGTCAATCAGCCCCAGCATTTT. This codes for CAWGMTVNQPQHF.

The chain is built from TRBV7-9 and TRBJ2-2; possible D gene TRBD2, 5 bases. Germline CDR1 reads SEHNR; CDR2 reads FQNEAQ (reference sequence). V gave up 5 bases and J gave up 5 bases, with 21 bases separating them. This CDR3 is 17 amino acids long. The CDR3 DNA reads as TGTGCCAGCAGCCCCGAAGTCCGGGCTAGCAATACCGGGGAGCTGTTTTTT. As protein: CASSPEVRASNTGELFF. Full variable domain (outside the CDR3, taken from reference TRBV7-9 and TRBJ2-2): DTGVSQNPRHKITKRGQNVTFRCDPISEHNRLYWYRQTLGQGPEFLTYFQNEAQLEKSRLLSDRFSAERPKGSFSTLEIQRTEQGDSAMYLCASSPEVRASNTGELFFGEGSRLTVL.